The entry below gives a single TCR beta chain sequence along with its context. Data came from immunoSEQ multiplex PCR; TCRdb stores just in-frame clones and leaves some out. The sample carries more than 45,000 clones, roughly 82% recorded once. The sample originates from a study of OX40 agonist ivuxolimab in advanced cancers. Study-level background: Dosing consisted of intravenous ivuxolimab at 0.01 to 10 mg/kg every 2 weeks.

The sample in question was CD4+ or CD8+ T cells sorted from blood, obtained in a trial of the OX40 agonist ivuxolimab. This receptor was identified in an adult with an advanced solid tumor such as melanoma, head and neck, liver or kidney cancer.

The CDR3 region has the DNA TGTGCCAGCTCACCTGGGAGGGGTCTCGGCGAGCAGTACTTC. Encoded protein: CASSPGRGLGEQYF. The chain joins TRBV18 to TRBJ2-7; the match to TRBD2 covers 7 bases. This CDR3 is built from 14 residues. The ends lost 3 bases at V and 6 bases at J; junction bases unmatched: 8. Germline V gives CDR1 KGHSH, CDR2 LQKENI.